This TCR beta chain emerged from a study of siplizumab effects on memory and regulatory T cells. Per-sample assaying covered around 10^5 TCR templates. Using immunoSEQ multiplex PCR, the repertoire was profiled, and TCRdb retains in-frame clones only, with some absent. The sample gives 70,000 to 90,000 clones, 93% of which show up once; around 5% is in the top ten. Broader study findings: Siplizumab produced a significant reduction in alloreactive sequences that were traceable to unstimulated CD4+ memory cells. In unstimulated cells, naive T cells appeared more diverse than memory T cells and seemed major alloresponse contributors. Proliferating siplizumab-cultured Tregs lacked confirmed suppressive function.

The CDR3 is 17 amino acids. About this clone itself: The antigen is undetermined.

The sample taken for sequencing was CD8+ T cells sorted from blood. The V and J genes are TRBV21-1 and TRBJ1-5. TRBV21-1 is a recognized pseudogene. The TCR originated in a human donor in good health. CDR3 residues: CASSSRGQIDSNQPQHF. The CDR3 DNA reads TGTGCCAGCAGCTCCAGAGGGCAGATCGATAGCAATCAGCCCCAGCATTTT.